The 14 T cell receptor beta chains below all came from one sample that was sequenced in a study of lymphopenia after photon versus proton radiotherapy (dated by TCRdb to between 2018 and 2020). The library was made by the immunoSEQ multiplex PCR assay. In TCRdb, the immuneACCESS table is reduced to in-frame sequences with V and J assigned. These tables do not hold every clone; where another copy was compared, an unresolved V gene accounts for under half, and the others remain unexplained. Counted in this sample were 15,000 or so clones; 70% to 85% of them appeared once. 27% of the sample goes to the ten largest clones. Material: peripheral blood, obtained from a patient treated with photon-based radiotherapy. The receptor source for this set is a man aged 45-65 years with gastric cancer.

CDR3 residues: CASSLIAGYTDTQYF. CDR3 bases: TGTGCCAGCAGCTTAATAGCAGGATACACAGATACGCAGTATTTT. The chain has TRBV11-2 and TRBJ2-3; D unclear. The CDR3 spans 15 residues. Trimming took 2 bases from V and 2 from J, leaving 11 bases between them. Germline V gene lookup returns CDR1 SGHAT and CDR2 FQNNGV.

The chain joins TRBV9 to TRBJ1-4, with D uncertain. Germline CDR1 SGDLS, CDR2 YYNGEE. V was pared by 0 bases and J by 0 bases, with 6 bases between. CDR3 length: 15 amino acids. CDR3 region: CASSVGATTNEKLFF. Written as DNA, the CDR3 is TGTGCCAGCAGCGTAGGGGCTACAACTAATGAAAAACTGTTTTTT.

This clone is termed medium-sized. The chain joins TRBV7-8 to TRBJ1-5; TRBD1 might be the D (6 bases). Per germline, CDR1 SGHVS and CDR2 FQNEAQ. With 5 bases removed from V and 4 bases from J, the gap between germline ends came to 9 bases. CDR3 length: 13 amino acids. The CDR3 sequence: CASSGGPNQPQHF. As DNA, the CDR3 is TGTGCCAGCAGCGGGGGGCCTAATCAGCCCCAGCATTTT.

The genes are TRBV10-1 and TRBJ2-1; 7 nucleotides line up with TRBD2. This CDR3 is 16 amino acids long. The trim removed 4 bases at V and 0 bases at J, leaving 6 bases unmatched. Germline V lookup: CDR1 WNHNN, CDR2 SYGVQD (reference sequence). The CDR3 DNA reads TGCGCCAGCAGTGGGGGGACGGGGGGCTCCTACAATGAGCAGTTCTTC. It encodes CASSGGTGGSYNEQFF.

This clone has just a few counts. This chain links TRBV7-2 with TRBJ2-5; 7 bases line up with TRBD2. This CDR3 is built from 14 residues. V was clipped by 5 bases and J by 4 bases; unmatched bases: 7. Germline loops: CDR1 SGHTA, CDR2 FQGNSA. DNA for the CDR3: TGTGCCAGCAGCCGCGGACTAGTCCGAGAGACCCAGTACTTC. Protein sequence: CASSRGLVRETQYF. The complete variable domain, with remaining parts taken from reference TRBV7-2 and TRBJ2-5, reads GAGVSQSPSNKVTEKGKDVELRCDPISGHTALYWYRQSLGQGLEFLIYFQGNSAPDKSGLPSDRFSAERTGGSVSTLTIQRTQQEDSAVYLCASSRGLVRETQYFGPGTRLLVL.

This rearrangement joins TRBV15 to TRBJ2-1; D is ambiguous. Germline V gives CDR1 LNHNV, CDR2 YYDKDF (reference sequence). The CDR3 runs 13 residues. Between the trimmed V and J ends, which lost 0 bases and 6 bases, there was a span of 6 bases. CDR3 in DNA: TGTGCCACCAGCAGAGATCTTAGCAATGAGCAGTTCTTC. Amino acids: CATSRDLSNEQFF.

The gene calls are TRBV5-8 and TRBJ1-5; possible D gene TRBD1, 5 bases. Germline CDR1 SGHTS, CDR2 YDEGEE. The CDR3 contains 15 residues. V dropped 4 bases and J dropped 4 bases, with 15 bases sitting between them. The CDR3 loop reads CASSPGRKFNQPQHF. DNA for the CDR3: TGTGCCAGCAGCCCGGGACGGAAGTTTAATCAGCCCCAGCATTTT.

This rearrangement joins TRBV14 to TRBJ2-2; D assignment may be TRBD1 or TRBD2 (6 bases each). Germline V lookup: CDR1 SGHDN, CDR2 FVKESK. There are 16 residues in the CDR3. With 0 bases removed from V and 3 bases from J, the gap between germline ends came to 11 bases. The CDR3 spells CASSQEGGVYTGELFF. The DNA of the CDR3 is TGTGCCAGCAGCCAAGAGGGGGGCGTGTACACCGGGGAGCTGTTTTTT.

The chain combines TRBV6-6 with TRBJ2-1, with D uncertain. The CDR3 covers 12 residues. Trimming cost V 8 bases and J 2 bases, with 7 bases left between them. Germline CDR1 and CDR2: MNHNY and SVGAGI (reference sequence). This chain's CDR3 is CASGVTYNEQFF. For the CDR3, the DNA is TGTGCCAGCGGTGTTACCTACAATGAGCAGTTCTTC.

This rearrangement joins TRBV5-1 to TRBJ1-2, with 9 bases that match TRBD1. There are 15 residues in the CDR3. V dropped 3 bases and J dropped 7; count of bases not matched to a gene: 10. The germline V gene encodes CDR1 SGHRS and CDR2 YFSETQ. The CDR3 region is CASSWMDRGGGGYTF. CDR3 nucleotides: TGCGCCAGCAGCTGGATGGACAGGGGCGGTGGTGGCTACACCTTC.

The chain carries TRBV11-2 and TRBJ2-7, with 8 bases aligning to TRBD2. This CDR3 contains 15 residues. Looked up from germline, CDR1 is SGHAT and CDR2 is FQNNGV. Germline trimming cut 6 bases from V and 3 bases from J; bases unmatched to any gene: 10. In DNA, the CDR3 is TGTGCCAGCAGGACCCCGGGGGGGCCAAGCTACGAGCAGTACTTC. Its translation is CASRTPGGPSYEQYF.

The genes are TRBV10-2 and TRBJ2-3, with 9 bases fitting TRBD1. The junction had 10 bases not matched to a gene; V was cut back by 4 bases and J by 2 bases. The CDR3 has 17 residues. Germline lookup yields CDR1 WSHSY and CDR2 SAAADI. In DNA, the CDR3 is TGCGCCAGCAGTGCCGATCAGACAGGGGGTTACACAGATACGCAGTATTTT. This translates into CASSADQTGGYTDTQYF.

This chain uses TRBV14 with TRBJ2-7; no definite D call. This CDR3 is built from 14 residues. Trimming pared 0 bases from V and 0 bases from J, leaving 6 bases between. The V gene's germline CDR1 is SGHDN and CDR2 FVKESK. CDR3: CASSQDWDSYEQYF. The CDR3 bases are TGTGCCAGCAGCCAAGATTGGGACTCCTACGAGCAGTACTTC.

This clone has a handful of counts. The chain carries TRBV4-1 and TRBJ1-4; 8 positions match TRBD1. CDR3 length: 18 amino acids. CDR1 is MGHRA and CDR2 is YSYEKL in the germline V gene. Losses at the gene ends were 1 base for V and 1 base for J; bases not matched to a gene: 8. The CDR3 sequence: CASSQVGRGRGTNEKLFF. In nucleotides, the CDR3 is TGCGCCAGCAGCCAAGTAGGCAGGGGGCGAGGAACTAATGAAAAACTGTTTTTT.